The entry that follows covers one T cell receptor (beta chain) sequence. The data belong to a study of T cell responses to AZD1222 COVID-19 vaccine. Some clones are missing from TCRdb's copy, which holds only in-frame ones; the method was immunoSEQ multiplex PCR. This sample has about 200,000 clones, with approximately 92% found just once. This CDR3 contains 18 residues. CDR1 is MDHEN, CDR2 SYDVKM, per germline. The germline V and J ends were trimmed by 3 bases and 6 bases, with 26 bases remaining between them. V is TRBV28 and J is TRBJ1-1; weak D call: TRBD1 (6 bases). The sample here was peripheral blood, taken on day 0 of AZD1222 vaccination. The clonotype originates from an adult in good health. Here the CDR3 reads CASSLLGGSYQGFAEAFF. The CDR3 DNA reads TGTGCCAGCAGTTTGTTGGGAGGTTCATATCAGGGGTTCGCTGAAGCTTTCTTT.